Listed below are T cell receptor beta chains from one sample, sequenced in a study of blood T cell dynamics during melanoma immunotherapy. TCRdb keeps only in-frame clones here, not all; method: immunoSEQ multiplex PCR. The sample records about 20,000 clones, roughly 86% being singletons. The sequenced sample was blood, obtained from a patient treated with checkpoint blockade. These receptor sequences come from a human donor with melanoma. Each CDR3 is given with its conserved first and last residue. D genes are given only for firm matches. Not all rows give a size; the values are once, few, many and, for expanded clones, a class.

J	V	size	length	D	CDR3	DNA
TRBJ2-7	TRBV5-1	.	15	TRBD1	CASSLTGGPLYEQYF	TGCGCCAGCAGCCTTACAGGGGGCCCTCTCTACGAGCAGTACTTC
TRBJ1-1	TRBV6-5	.	12	.	CASSYWGTEAFF	TGTGCCAGCAGTTACTGGGGCACTGAAGCTTTCTTT
TRBJ2-3	TRBV19	once	13	.	CASSLGPPDTQYF	TGTGCCAGTAGTCTCGGACCCCCAGATACGCAGTATTTT
TRBJ2-7	TRBV30	.	12	.	CAWSGLRSEQYF	TGTGCCTGGAGTGGTTTGCGGAGCGAGCAGTACTTC
TRBJ2-1	TRBV10-3	once	14	TRBD2	CAISEAGGINEQFF	TGTGCCATCAGCGAAGCGGGAGGTATCAATGAGCAGTTCTTC
TRBJ2-3	TRBV6-5	.	12	.	CASSTRADTQYF	TGTGCCAGCAGCACTAGAGCAGATACGCAGTATTTT
TRBJ1-2	TRBV5-6	.	15	TRBD1	CASSFRRTGVRGYTF	TGTGCCAGCAGCTTTCGAAGGACAGGGGTTCGGGGCTACACCTTC
TRBJ1-4	TRBV4-1	.	14	.	CASSPPSANEKLFF	TGCGCCAGCAGCCCCCCATCAGCTAATGAAAAACTGTTTTTT
TRBJ2-3	TRBV28	.	12	.	CASRGTPGTQYF	TGTGCCAGCAGGGGGACTCCGGGTACGCAGTATTTT
TRBJ1-1	TRBV30	few	12	TRBD1	CAWMTGFTEAFF	TGTGCCTGGATGACAGGGTTCACTGAAGCTTTCTTT
TRBJ2-7	TRBV11-2	.	18	TRBD2	CASSFRIGTSGGTYEQYF	TGTGCCAGCAGCTTTAGAATCGGGACTAGCGGGGGGACCTACGAGCAGTACTTC
TRBJ1-2	TRBV7-8	.	16	.	CASSLGGGSRGYGYTF	TGTGCCAGCAGCTTAGGAGGGGGGAGTCGAGGGTATGGCTACACCTTC
TRBJ2-7	TRBV20-1	.	11	.	CSARDAYEQYF	TGCAGTGCTAGGGATGCCTACGAGCAGTACTTC
TRBJ1-5	TRBV6-6	.	14	TRBD1	CASSYLTGDQPQHF	TGTGCCAGCAGTTATCTTACAGGGGATCAGCCCCAGCATTTT
TRBJ2-7	TRBV11-3	.	14	.	CASSLGTEGSEQYF	TGTGCCAGCAGCTTAGGTACCGAGGGTAGCGAGCAGTACTTC
TRBJ2-3	TRBV7-3	.	13	.	CASSLGYADTQYF	TGTGCCAGCAGCTTAGGGTACGCAGATACGCAGTATTTT
TRBJ2-2	TRBV5-1	.	15	.	CASSEGMGNTGELFF	TGCGCCAGCAGCGAGGGTATGGGGAACACCGGGGAGCTGTTTTTT
TRBJ2-2	TRBV7-9	.	14	.	CASSRQANTGELFF	TGTGCCAGCAGCCGACAGGCGAACACCGGGGAGCTGTTTTTT
TRBJ2-3	TRBV7-3	.	14	.	CASSLTAAGDTQYF	TGTGCCAGCAGCTTAACCGCCGCGGGAGATACGCAGTATTTT
TRBJ1-3	TRBV10-3	.	14	.	CAISDGAWGNTIYF	TGTGCCATCAGTGACGGAGCTTGGGGAAACACCATATATTTT
TRBJ1-1	TRBV10-2	.	13	.	CARCEGEEQEAFF	TGCGCCAGATGCGAGGGGGAGGAACAAGAAGCTTTCTTT
TRBJ2-2	TRBV6-5	.	16	.	CASSWDTARGTGELFF	TGTGCCAGCAGTTGGGACACGGCCCGTGGGACCGGGGAGCTGTTTTTT